Listed here is a single T cell receptor (beta chain). Its target is not known. Germline loops: CDR1 ENHRY, CDR2 SYGVKD. V lost 6 bases and J 2 bases, leaving 16 bases between the germline ends. The CDR3 sequence is 16 residues long. This sample stems from a study of untreated major depressive disorder. Study results and caveats: CD4+ T cells from depressed patients used TRBV05-01 (Vbeta 5.1) more often than controls.

Data came from immunoSEQ multiplex PCR; TCRdb stores just in-frame clones and leaves some out. The sample includes under 15,000 clones, nearly 95% of them seen just once. The gene calls are TRBV10-3 and TRBJ2-2; D perhaps matches TRBD1 (6 bases). The sequenced sample was CD4+ T cells from PBMCs. The TCR comes from a man aged 30 to 39 with major depressive disorder. CDR3 amino acids: CAISPTSTGNTGELFF. Here the CDR3 DNA reads TGTGCCATCAGCCCGACCTCGACAGGCAACACCGGGGAGCTGTTTTTT.